This T cell receptor beta chain derives from a study of molecular identifiers for immune sequencing clone quantification. Looking at the study overall: In replicates, RNA from about 20,000 or 100,000 naive CD8 cells was split five ways, four sequenced.

In TCRdb, the PCR reads were re-called with MiXCR into one record per CDR3 protein. The sample has some 580,000 distinct CDR3 sequences, over 25% seen once. This clonotype was counted ten times or more. Its antigen is unknown. Study observations and caveats: Amid more than 800,000 naive cells, spiked Jurkat TCR RNA from one cell was reportedly still detectable. More than 97% of effector molecules, versus under 1% of naive-cell molecules, belonged to clones above 20 RNA copies. Barcode sharing among identical TCR molecules could make large clones appear smaller.

Germline V gene data show CDR1 as PRHDT and CDR2 as FYEKMQ (reference sequence). The CDR3 runs 18 residues. V shed 3 bases and J 6 bases; nucleotides not matched to a gene: 16. The origin of this receptor is a human donor in good health. Some libraries in this study had Jurkat cell RNA spiked in. The specimen sequenced was naive CD8+ T cells from blood, with Jurkat cell RNA spiked in. The subset: FACS-sorted CD8+CD4-CCR7+CD45RA+ naive T cells. This chain joins TRBV13 and TRBJ2-3, with 9 bases aligning to TRBD2. CDR3: CASSFGLASDVQRDTQYF. The DNA for the CDR3 is TGTGCCAGCAGCTTTGGACTAGCGTCGGACGTTCAGCGCGATACGCAGTATTTT.